This record looks at one TCR beta chain sequence and its context. The antigen remains unidentified. The CDR3 has 16 residues. The germline V gene has CDR1 MDHEN and CDR2 SYDVKM. With V trimmed by 4 bases and J by 5 bases, 9 bases remained unmatched. These data come from a study of shared clonotypes between healthy human individuals. Regarding the study as a whole: A reduction in generation probabilities was seen for non-shared clonotypes relative to those shared by all four donors. The rarefaction results pointed to incomplete sorted-subset sequencing despite large depth.

When replicate PCRs were run on sorted subsets, they used 200 ng DNA, some 29,000 T cell genomes. The assay was immunoSEQ multiplex PCR, and TCRdb's table has in-frame clones only and misses some. The sample has about 2.2 million clones, just under 95% seen once. CD45RO-negative cells were positively selected for CCR7, leaving out terminally differentiated effector memory CD45RA+ cells. Only Caucasian adults living in Nashville, Tennessee served as donors. The sequence came from a man aged 18 to 35 in good health. Some clones in this sample may be carry-over from other donors' samples. The sequencing sample was made of naive CD8+ T cells from PBMCs. The V gene is TRBV28, the J gene TRBJ1-5; 9 nucleotides match TRBD1. The CDR3 reads CASSSGQGLLDQPQHF. DNA of the CDR3: TGTGCCAGCAGTTCCGGACAGGGGCTATTAGATCAGCCCCAGCATTTT.